This passage covers 18 T cell receptor beta chains from one sample sequenced in a study of shared clonotypes between healthy human individuals. Naive CD8 cells lacked CD45RO, underwent positive selection for CCR7 and left out terminally differentiated effector memory CD45RA+ cells. Sequenced by immunoSEQ multiplex PCR; TCRdb stores in-frame clones only, minus some. The sample has some 2 million clones, approximately 94% seen once. The sample taken for sequencing was naive CD8+ T cells sorted from blood. The receptors stem from a man aged 18-30 years in good health.

About this clone: The identical CDR3 is also encoded by other nucleotide sequences in the sample. The rearrangement links TRBV5-4 to TRBJ2-1; D is ambiguous. The germline V gene encodes CDR1 SGHNT and CDR2 YYREEE (reference sequence). Trimming took 3 bases from V and 6 from J, leaving 10 bases between them. The CDR3 runs 13 residues. The CDR3 sequence: CASSSRTGNEQFF. The CDR3 DNA sequence: TGTGCCAGCAGCTCCAGGACCGGCAATGAGCAGTTCTTC. The variable domain in full, with the rest retrieved from reference TRBV5-4 and TRBJ2-1, is ETGVTQSPTHLIKTRGQQVTLRCSSQSGHNTVSWYQQALGQGPQFIFQYYREEENGRGNFPPRFSGLQFPNYSSELNVNALELDDSALYLCASSSRTGNEQFFGPGTRLTVL.

The rearrangement uses TRBV13 and TRBJ1-5; D unresolved. There are 13 residues in the CDR3. Germline CDR1 and CDR2: PRHDT and FYEKMQ (reference sequence). Trimming took off 3 bases at V and 4 bases at J, with 7 bases between the two ends. The CDR3: CASSLGTNQPQHF. CDR3 coding DNA: TGTGCCAGCAGCTTGGGTACTAATCAGCCCCAGCATTTT.

The chain combines TRBV15 with TRBJ2-2; 8 positions match TRBD2. The germline CDR1 and CDR2 sequences are LNHNV and YYDKDF (reference sequence). This CDR3 has 17 amino acids. V shed 3 bases and J 1 base; nucleotides not matched to a gene: 7. CDR3 sequence (DNA): TGTGCCACCAGCAGTACAAAACTAGCGGTGAACACCGGGGAGCTGTTTTTT. This translates into CATSSTKLAVNTGELFF.

V and J are TRBV6-5 and TRBJ2-5, with D tentatively TRBD2 (6 bases). The ends were cut back, 0 bases at V and 5 bases at J, with 7 bases in the middle. Per germline, CDR1 MNHEY and CDR2 SVGAGI. The length of the CDR3 is 13 residues. DNA for the CDR3: TGTGCCAGCAGTTACTCCCGGGGGGAGACCCAGTACTTC. Translating it yields CASSYSRGETQYF.

The V and J genes are TRBV11-2 and TRBJ1-6; D might be TRBD1 (6 bases). The CDR3 is 15 amino acids. Trimming took 1 base from V and 7 from J, leaving 11 bases between them. CDR1 SGHAT and CDR2 FQNNGV come from the germline V gene. The CDR3 DNA sequence: TGTGCCAGCAGCTTAGGCGGACAGTCGAATTCACCCCTCCACTTT. It translates to CASSLGGQSNSPLHF. Supplemented by reference TRBV11-2 and TRBJ1-6, the full variable domain reads EAGVAQSPRYKIIEKRQSVAFWCNPISGHATLYWYQQILGQGPKLLIQFQNNGVVDDSQLPKDRFSAERLKGVDSTLKIQPAKLEDSAVYLCASSLGGQSNSPLHFGNGTRLTVT.

This clone came up once. The chain carries TRBV27 and TRBJ2-2, with D tentatively TRBD2 (5 bases). Germline CDR1 is MNHEY and CDR2 is SMNVEV (reference sequence). The V end was cut by 4 bases, the J end by 0 bases, with 15 bases between. There are 17 residues in the CDR3. CDR3 DNA: TGTGCCAGCAGTTCCTCTACGTGGACTCCGAACACCGGGGAGCTGTTTTTT. It translates to CASSSSTWTPNTGELFF.

As concerns this clone: The same CDR3 also results from other DNA sequences found in this sample. This chain joins TRBV5-6 and TRBJ1-1; unclear D gene. The CDR3 has 14 residues. The germline CDR1 and CDR2 sequences are SGHDT and YYEEEE. The V end was cut by 2 bases, the J end by 2 bases, with 10 bases between. CDR3 nucleotides: TGTGCCAGCAGCTTAGGAGGGATTAACACTGAAGCTTTCTTT. This translates into CASSLGGINTEAFF.

This sequence joins TRBV28 and TRBJ1-1; possibly TRBD1 for D (5 bases). The CDR3 extends over 14 amino acids. Germline assignment: CDR1 MDHEN and CDR2 SYDVKM. V lost 6 bases and J lost 1, with 12 bases in between. CDR3 bases: TGTGCCAGCAGGTATGGGGGGACGAACACTGAAGCTTTCTTT. It encodes CASRYGGTNTEAFF.

V usage is TRBV7-2 and J usage is TRBJ2-5; TRBD2 aligns across 12 bases. The germline V gene encodes CDR1 SGHTA and CDR2 FQGNSA. The CDR3 runs to 18 residues. Trimming cost V 7 bases and J 5 bases; bases outside gene matches: 17. CDR3 bases: TGTGCCAGCACCATAGGGGGCCTAGCGGGAGGGCCCCAGGAGACCCAGTACTTC. It specifies CASTIGGLAGGPQETQYF.

CDR3 in DNA: TGTGCCAGCAGTTACGGGGGAGTTATTTACGAGCAGTACTTC. Translation: CASSYGGVIYEQYF. The V gene is TRBV6-5, the J gene TRBJ2-7, with D possibly being TRBD1 or TRBD2 (5 bases each). This CDR3 contains 14 residues. Germline V gene sequence: CDR1 MNHEY, CDR2 SVGAGI. The V and J ends lost 2 bases and 4 bases respectively, with 12 bases between them.

J is TRBJ2-2 and V is TRBV18, with 10 bases lining up with TRBD1. Germline V gene lookup returns CDR1 KGHSH and CDR2 LQKENI. V was clipped by 0 bases and J by 3 bases; unmatched bases: 4. There are 17 residues in the CDR3. CDR3 nucleotide sequence: TGTGCCAGCTCACCACCGAGACAGGGGGCGTACACCGGGGAGCTGTTTTTT. It codes for CASSPPRQGAYTGELFF.

This rearrangement joins TRBV7-2 to TRBJ1-6, with D possibly matching TRBD1 (6 bases). V was trimmed by 1 base and J by 8 bases, leaving 18 bases between them. The CDR3 runs to 17 residues. CDR1 and CDR2 (germline): SGHTA, FQGNSA. CDR3 nucleotides: TGTGCCAGCAGCTTAGGGGTAGAGGGGGTGACGCATTCACCCCTCCACTTT. Protein sequence: CASSLGVEGVTHSPLHF.

The J gene is TRBJ2-7, the V gene TRBV7-9; the D gene is possibly TRBD2 (6 bases). Germline CDR1 SEHNR, CDR2 FQNEAQ (reference sequence). V dropped 7 bases and J dropped 3 bases, with 16 bases sitting between them. The CDR3 extends over 14 amino acids. The CDR3 region is CASTPGLANYEQYF. CDR3 sequence (DNA): TGTGCCAGCACCCCGGGACTCGCAAACTACGAGCAGTACTTC.

The CDR3 loop reads CASSLSGELDNEQFF. The CDR3 bases are TGTGCCAGCAGCTTAAGCGGGGAACTCGACAATGAGCAGTTCTTC. The rearrangement uses TRBV13 and TRBJ2-1; TRBD2 aligns across 7 bases. Germline assignment: CDR1 PRHDT and CDR2 FYEKMQ (reference sequence). The CDR3 is 15 amino acids. V was pared by 2 bases and J by 5 bases, with 6 bases of the junction left unmatched.

This clone has just one count. The chain has TRBV30 and TRBJ2-7; D possibly corresponds to TRBD1 (5 bases). CDR1 and CDR2 from the germline V gene are GTSNPN and SVGIG (reference sequence). This CDR3 has 14 residues. V lost 0 bases and J 6 bases, leaving 15 bases between the germline ends. The CDR3 DNA reads as TGTGCCTGGAGTGTAGGTTTCATTGACAGCGAGCAGTACTTC. Translated, it gives CAWSVGFIDSEQYF.

The chain joins TRBV13 to TRBJ1-1; no reliable D call. V lost 6 bases and J lost 2, with 10 bases in between. Germline CDR1 and CDR2: PRHDT and FYEKMQ (reference sequence). The CDR3 has 13 amino acids. Here the CDR3 reads CASSPAENTEAFF. The CDR3 bases are TGTGCCAGCAGTCCGGCCGAAAACACTGAAGCTTTCTTT.

The chain couples TRBV5-4 to TRBJ1-6, with a possible D match to TRBD1 (5 bases). There are 17 residues in the CDR3. V was pared by 0 bases and J by 10 bases, with 20 bases between. Per the germline V gene, CDR1 is SGHNT and CDR2 is YYREEE (reference sequence). The CDR3 reads CASSLEAGTPLVSPLHF. Here the CDR3 DNA reads TGTGCCAGCAGCTTGGAGGCGGGGACGCCCTTGGTGTCACCCCTCCACTTT. The variable domain in full, completed from reference TRBV5-4 and TRBJ1-6, reads ETGVTQSPTHLIKTRGQQVTLRCSSQSGHNTVSWYQQALGQGPQFIFQYYREEENGRGNFPPRFSGLQFPNYSSELNVNALELDDSALYLCASSLEAGTPLVSPLHFGNGTRLTVT.

The chain has TRBV5-1 and TRBJ1-2; no definite D call. Trimming left V 1 base short and J 6 bases short, with 7 bases between. Looked up from germline, CDR1 is SGHRS and CDR2 is YFSETQ. The CDR3 contains 12 residues. The CDR3, as DNA: TGCGCCAGCAGCTTGCATGGTGATGGCTACACCTTC. Amino acid sequence: CASSLHGDGYTF.